One sample yielded the 9 T cell receptor beta chains listed below, sequenced in a study of blood T cell repertoires in COVID-19. Using immunoSEQ multiplex PCR, the repertoire was profiled, and TCRdb retains in-frame clones only, with some absent. Seen here are tens of thousands of clones, approximately 86% observed once, and the top ten hold 15%. The sequencing sample was made of peripheral blood. The receptors were sampled from a male donor with acute or convalescent COVID-19.

The DNA for the CDR3 is TGTGCCAGCTCACCATTTAGCAGGGGGAACACCGGGGAGCTGTTTTTT. Protein product: CASSPFSRGNTGELFF. V gene TRBV18 combines with J gene TRBJ2-2; TRBD1 might be the D (6 bases). V was cut by 2 bases and J by 1 base, with 11 bases left in between. Germline lookup yields CDR1 KGHSH and CDR2 LQKENI. The CDR3 consists of 16 residues.

The V gene is TRBV6-4, the J gene TRBJ1-4; possibly TRBD1 for D (5 bases). Germline V gene data show CDR1 as MRHNA and CDR2 as SNTAGT. This CDR3 is 16 amino acids long. With 6 bases removed from V and 7 bases from J, the gap between germline ends came to 21 bases. In DNA, the CDR3 is TGTGCCAGCAGGGTTCTGGGTCGAATCGGGGGTGAAAAACTGTTTTTT. Protein: CASRVLGRIGGEKLFF.

The rearrangement joins TRBV19 to TRBJ1-1; 8 bases match TRBD1. Germline CDR1 reads LNHDA; CDR2 reads SQIVND (reference sequence). There are 13 residues in the CDR3. J was trimmed by 4 bases and V by 7 bases; bases with no gene match: 5. In nucleotides, the CDR3 is TGTGCCAGTACCGTCAGGGGGCTCACTGAAGCTTTCTTT. It is translated as CASTVRGLTEAFF. Full variable domain (missing parts from reference TRBV19 and TRBJ1-1): DGGITQSPKYLFRKEGQNVTLSCEQNLNHDAMYWYRQDPGQGLRLIYYSQIVNDFQKGDIAEGYSVSREKKESFPLTVTSAQKNPTAFYLCASTVRGLTEAFFGQGTRLTVV.

The V gene is TRBV5-1, the J gene TRBJ2-1; the D gene is possibly TRBD2 (7 bases). Trimming removed 4 bases at V and 1 base at J, with 21 bases between. The CDR3 loop spans 18 amino acids. Germline lookup yields CDR1 SGHRS and CDR2 YFSETQ. Here the CDR3 reads CASSRGPSGVGSYNEQFF. The DNA for the CDR3 is TGCGCCAGCAGCCGGGGGCCAAGCGGGGTAGGGTCCTACAATGAGCAGTTCTTC.

The CDR3 loop is CASSLLAGGYTDTQYF. CDR3 bases: TGCGCCAGCAGCTTGTTAGCGGGGGGATACACAGATACGCAGTATTTT. The V gene is TRBV5-1, the J gene TRBJ2-3, with TRBD2 matching over 10 bases. This CDR3 contains 16 residues. The V gene end was trimmed by 1 base and the J gene end by 2 bases; junction bases not matched to a gene: 4. Germline V gene sequence: CDR1 SGHRS, CDR2 YFSETQ. The full variable domain, in which reference TRBV5-1 and TRBJ2-3 provide the parts outside the CDR3, is KAGVTQTPRYLIKTRGQQVTLSCSPISGHRSVSWYQQTPGQGLQFLFEYFSETQRNKGNFPGRFSGRQFSNSRSEMNVSTLELGDSALYLCASSLLAGGYTDTQYFGPGTRLTVL.

V and J are TRBV3-1 (or the pseudogene TRBV3-2) and TRBJ2-2, with TRBD2 matching 8 bases. CDR1 and CDR2 from the germline V gene are LGHDT and YNNKEL (reference sequence). V was pared by 4 bases and J by 6 bases, with 4 bases of the junction left unmatched. This CDR3 is 14 amino acids long. CDR3 DNA sequence: TGTGCCAGCAGCCTCGGGGGGGCCCCCGGGGAGCTGTTTTTT. Amino acid sequence: CASSLGGAPGELFF.

The chain joins TRBV5-4 to TRBJ2-1; D not resolved. The V and J ends lost 0 bases and 3 bases respectively, with 13 bases between them. This CDR3 comprises 16 residues. Germline V CDR1 and CDR2: SGHNT, YYREEE (reference sequence). The chain's CDR3 is CASSLAGSEVYNEQFF. CDR3 DNA: TGTGCCAGCAGCTTGGCCGGGTCAGAGGTCTACAATGAGCAGTTCTTC.

V is TRBV14 and J is TRBJ2-1; 11 positions match TRBD2. The CDR3 length is 15 residues. With V trimmed by 4 bases and J by 8 bases, 7 bases remained unmatched. CDR1 SGHDN and CDR2 FVKESK come from the germline V gene. The CDR3, as DNA: TGTGCCAGCAGCCCCAGACTAGCGGGGAAGCATGAGCAGTTCTTC. Its protein product is CASSPRLAGKHEQFF.

The chain recombines TRBV5-4 with TRBJ1-4, with a weak D call TRBD1 (5 bases). This CDR3 spans 14 amino acids. Germline CDR1 SGHNT, CDR2 YYREEE (reference sequence). V lost 4 bases and J 8 bases, leaving 15 bases between the germline ends. CDR3 sequence (DNA): TGTGCCAGCAGCGCGGGGGGAGTGGGAGAAAAACTGTTTTTT. Its translation: CASSAGGVGEKLFF.